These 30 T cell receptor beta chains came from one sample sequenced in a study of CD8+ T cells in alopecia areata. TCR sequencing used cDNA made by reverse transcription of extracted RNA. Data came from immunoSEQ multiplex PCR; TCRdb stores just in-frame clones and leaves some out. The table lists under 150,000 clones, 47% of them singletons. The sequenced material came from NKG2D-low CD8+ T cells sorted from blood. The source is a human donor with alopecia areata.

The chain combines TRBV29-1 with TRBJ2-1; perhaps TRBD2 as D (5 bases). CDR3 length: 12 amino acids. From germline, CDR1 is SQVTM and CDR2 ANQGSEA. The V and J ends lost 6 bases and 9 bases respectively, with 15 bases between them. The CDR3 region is CSVPPSAGEQFF. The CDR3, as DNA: TGCAGCGTGCCCCCCTCTGCGGGTGAGCAGTTCTTC.

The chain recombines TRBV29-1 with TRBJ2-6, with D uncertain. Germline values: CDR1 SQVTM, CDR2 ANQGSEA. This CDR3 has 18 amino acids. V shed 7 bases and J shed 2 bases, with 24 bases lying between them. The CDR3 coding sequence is TGCAGCGCTATAGTCCCAGACGGCGGTAGCCCTGGGGCCAACGTCCTGACTTTC. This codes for CSAIVPDGGSPGANVLTF. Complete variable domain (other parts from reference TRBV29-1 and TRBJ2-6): SAVISQKPSRDICQRGTSLTIQCQVDSQVTMMFWYRQQPGQSLTLIATANQGSEATYESGFVIDKFPISRPNLTFSTLTVSNMSPEDSSIYLCSAIVPDGGSPGANVLTFGAGSRLTVL.

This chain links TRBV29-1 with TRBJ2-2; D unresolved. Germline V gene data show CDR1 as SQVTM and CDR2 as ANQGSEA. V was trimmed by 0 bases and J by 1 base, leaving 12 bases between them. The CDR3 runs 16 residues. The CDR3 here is CSVEDEAALNTGELFF. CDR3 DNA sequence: TGCAGCGTTGAAGATGAGGCAGCCCTGAACACCGGGGAGCTGTTTTTT.

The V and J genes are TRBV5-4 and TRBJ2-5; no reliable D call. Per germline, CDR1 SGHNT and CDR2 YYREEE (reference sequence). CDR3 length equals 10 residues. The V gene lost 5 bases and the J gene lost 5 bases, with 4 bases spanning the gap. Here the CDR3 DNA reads TGTGCCAGCAGTCACGAGACCCAGTACTTC. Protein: CASSHETQYF.

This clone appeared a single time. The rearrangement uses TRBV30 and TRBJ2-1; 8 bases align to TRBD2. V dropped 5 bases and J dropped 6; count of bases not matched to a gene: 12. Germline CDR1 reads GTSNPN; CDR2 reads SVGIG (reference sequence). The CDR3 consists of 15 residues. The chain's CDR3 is CAWAQRAGVINEQFF. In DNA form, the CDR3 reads TGTGCCTGGGCCCAGCGAGCGGGAGTCATCAATGAGCAGTTCTTC.

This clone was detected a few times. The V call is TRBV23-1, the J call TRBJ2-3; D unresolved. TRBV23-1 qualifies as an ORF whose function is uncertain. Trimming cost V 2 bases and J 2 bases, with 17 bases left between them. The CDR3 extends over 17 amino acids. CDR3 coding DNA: TGCGCCAGCAGTCAAAGTGCCGGCGGAGATTCCACAGATACGCAGTATTTT. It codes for CASSQSAGGDSTDTQYF.

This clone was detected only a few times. CDR3 coding DNA: TGTGCCACCAGCAGAGAAGCGGGCCCTTACAATGAGCAGTTCTTC. This codes for CATSREAGPYNEQFF. V is TRBV15 and J is TRBJ2-1; D might be TRBD2 (6 bases). The CDR3 extends over 15 amino acids. Trimming shortened V by 0 bases and J by 4 bases, and 10 bases separated the two germline ends. Germline-derived CDR1 and CDR2 are LNHNV and YYDKDF (reference sequence).

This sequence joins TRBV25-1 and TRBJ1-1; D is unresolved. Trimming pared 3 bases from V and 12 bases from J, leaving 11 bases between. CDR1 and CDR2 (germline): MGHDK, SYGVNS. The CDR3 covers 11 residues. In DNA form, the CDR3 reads TGTGCCAGCAGTGACATGGGGAAGTCTTTCTTT. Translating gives CASSDMGKSFF.

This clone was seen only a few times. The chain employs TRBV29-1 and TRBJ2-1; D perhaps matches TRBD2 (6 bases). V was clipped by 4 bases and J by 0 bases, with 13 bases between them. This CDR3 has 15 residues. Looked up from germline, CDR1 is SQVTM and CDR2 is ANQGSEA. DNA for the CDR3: TGCAGCGTTGCCTCCGCGGGGAACTCCTACAATGAGCAGTTCTTC. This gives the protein CSVASAGNSYNEQFF.

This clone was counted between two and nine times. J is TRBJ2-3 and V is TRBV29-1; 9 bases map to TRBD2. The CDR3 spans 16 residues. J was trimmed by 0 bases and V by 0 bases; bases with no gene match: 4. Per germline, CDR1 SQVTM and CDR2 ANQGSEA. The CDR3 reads CSVEDPTSGSTDTQYF. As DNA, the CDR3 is TGCAGCGTTGAAGACCCAACTAGCGGGAGCACAGATACGCAGTATTTT.

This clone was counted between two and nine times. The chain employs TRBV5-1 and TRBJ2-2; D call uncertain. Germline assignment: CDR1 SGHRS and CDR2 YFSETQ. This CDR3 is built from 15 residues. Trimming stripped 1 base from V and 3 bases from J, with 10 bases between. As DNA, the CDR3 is TGCGCCAGCAGCTTGTACTCGATTGACACCGGGGAGCTGTTTTTT. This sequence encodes CASSLYSIDTGELFF.

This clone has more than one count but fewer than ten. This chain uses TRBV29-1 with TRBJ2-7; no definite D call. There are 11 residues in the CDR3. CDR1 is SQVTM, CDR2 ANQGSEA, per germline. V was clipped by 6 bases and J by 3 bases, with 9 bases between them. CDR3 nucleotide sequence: TGCAGCGTGAAAGTCCTCTACGAGCAGTACTTC. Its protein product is CSVKVLYEQYF.

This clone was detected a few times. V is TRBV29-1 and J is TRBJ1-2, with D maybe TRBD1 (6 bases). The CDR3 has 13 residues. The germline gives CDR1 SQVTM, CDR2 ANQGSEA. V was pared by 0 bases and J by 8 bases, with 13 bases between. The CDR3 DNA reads TGCAGCGTTGAAGAAGCGGGACAAGGGGGCTACACCTTC. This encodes CSVEEAGQGGYTF.

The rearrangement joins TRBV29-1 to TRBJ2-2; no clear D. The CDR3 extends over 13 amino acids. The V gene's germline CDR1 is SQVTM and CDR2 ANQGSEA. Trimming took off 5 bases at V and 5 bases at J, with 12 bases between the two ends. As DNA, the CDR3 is TGCAGCGTTTACCCTACTGGAACCGGGGAGCTGTTTTTT. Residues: CSVYPTGTGELFF.

CDR3 DNA sequence: TGTGCCAGCAGCTACCAGGGGGTCCGAGGCGAGCAGTACTTC. Its protein product is CASSYQGVRGEQYF. The gene calls are TRBV6-5 and TRBJ2-7, with 7 nucleotides matching TRBD1. Losses at the gene ends were 6 bases for V and 6 bases for J; bases not matched to a gene: 11. Germline lookup yields CDR1 MNHEY and CDR2 SVGAGI. CDR3 size: 14 residues.

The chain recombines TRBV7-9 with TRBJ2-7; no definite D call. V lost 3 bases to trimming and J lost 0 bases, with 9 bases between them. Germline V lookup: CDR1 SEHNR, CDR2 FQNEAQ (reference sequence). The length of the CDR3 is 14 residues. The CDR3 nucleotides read TGTGCCAGCAGCTTTACCGAGAGCTCCTACGAGCAGTACTTC. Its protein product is CASSFTESSYEQYF.

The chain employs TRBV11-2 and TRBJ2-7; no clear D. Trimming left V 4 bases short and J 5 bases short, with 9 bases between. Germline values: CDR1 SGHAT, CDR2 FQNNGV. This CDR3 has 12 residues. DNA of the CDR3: TGTGCCAGCAGCTCCTTAAGGGACGAGCAGTACTTC. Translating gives CASSSLRDEQYF.

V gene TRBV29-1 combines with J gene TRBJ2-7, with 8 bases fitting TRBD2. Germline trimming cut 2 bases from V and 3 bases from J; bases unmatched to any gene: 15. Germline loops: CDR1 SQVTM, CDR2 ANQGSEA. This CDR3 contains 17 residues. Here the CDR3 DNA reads TGCAGCGTTGAAAGTCTTAGCCCGGGGGGGGTGGTCTACGAGCAGTACTTC. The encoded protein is CSVESLSPGGVVYEQYF.

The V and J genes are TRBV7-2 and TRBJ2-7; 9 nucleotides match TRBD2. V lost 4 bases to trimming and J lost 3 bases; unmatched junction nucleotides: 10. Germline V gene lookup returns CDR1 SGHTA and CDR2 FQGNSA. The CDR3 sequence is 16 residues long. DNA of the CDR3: TGTGCCAGCAGCTACAGCATAGCGGGAGAAGGCTACGAGCAGTACTTC. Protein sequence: CASSYSIAGEGYEQYF.

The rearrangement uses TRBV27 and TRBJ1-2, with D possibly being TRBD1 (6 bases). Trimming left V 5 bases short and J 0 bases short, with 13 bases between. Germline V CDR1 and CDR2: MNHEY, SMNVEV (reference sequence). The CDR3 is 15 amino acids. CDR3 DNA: TGTGCCAGCAGTACCCAAGGGGGGTCTAACTATGGCTACACCTTC. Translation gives CASSTQGGSNYGYTF.

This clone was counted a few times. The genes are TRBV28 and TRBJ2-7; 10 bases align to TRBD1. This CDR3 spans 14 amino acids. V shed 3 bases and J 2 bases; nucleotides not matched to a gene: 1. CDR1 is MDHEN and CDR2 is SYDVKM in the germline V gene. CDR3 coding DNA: TGTGCCAGCAGTTTGGGACAGGGGACCTACGAGCAGTACTTC. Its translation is CASSLGQGTYEQYF.

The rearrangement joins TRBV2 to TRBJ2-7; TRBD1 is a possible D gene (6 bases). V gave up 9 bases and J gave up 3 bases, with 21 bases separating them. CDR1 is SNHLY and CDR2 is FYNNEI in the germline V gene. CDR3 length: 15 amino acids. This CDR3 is CASRLNSGVSYEQYF. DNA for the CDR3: TGTGCCAGTCGTTTAAATTCAGGGGTAAGCTACGAGCAGTACTTC. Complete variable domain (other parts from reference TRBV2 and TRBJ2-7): EPEVTQTPSHQVTQMGQEVILRCVPISNHLYFYWYRQILGQKVEFLVSFYNNEISEKSEIFDDQFSVERPDGSNFTLKIRSTKLEDSAMYFCASRLNSGVSYEQYFGPGTRLTVT.

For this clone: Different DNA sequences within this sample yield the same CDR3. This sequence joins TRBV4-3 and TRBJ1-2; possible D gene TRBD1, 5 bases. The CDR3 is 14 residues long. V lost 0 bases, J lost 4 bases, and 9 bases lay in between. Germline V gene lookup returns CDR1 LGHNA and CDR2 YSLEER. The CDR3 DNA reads TGCGCCAGCAGCCAAGAGGGCACAGGCTATGGCTACACCTTC. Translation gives CASSQEGTGYGYTF.

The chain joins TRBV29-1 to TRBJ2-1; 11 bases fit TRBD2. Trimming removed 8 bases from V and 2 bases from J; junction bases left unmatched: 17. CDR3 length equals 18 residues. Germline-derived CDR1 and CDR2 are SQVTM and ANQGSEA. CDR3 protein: CSMTPTSGTPATYNEQFF. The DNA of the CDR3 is TGCAGCATGACCCCGACTAGCGGGACCCCGGCTACCTACAATGAGCAGTTCTTC.

This chain's CDR3 is CSALRTGELFF. As DNA, the CDR3 is TGCAGTGCCCTCCGCACCGGGGAGCTGTTTTTT. The chain links TRBV20-1 to TRBJ2-2; D gene unclear. V was pared by 6 bases and J by 4 bases, with 6 bases between. The CDR3 runs 11 residues. Germline V CDR1 and CDR2: DFQATT, SNEGSKA (reference sequence).

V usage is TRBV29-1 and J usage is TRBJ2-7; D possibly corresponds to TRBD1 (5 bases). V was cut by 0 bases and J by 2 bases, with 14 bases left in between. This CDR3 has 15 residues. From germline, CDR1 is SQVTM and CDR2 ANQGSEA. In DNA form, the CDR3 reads TGCAGCGTTGAAGATGGGCTAGGGGCCCCCTACGAGCAGTACTTC. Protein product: CSVEDGLGAPYEQYF.

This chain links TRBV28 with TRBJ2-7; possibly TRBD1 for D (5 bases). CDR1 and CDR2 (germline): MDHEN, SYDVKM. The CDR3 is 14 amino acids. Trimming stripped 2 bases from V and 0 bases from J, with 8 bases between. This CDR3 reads CASSLEQDSYEQYF. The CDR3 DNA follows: TGTGCCAGCAGTTTAGAACAGGACTCCTACGAGCAGTACTTC.

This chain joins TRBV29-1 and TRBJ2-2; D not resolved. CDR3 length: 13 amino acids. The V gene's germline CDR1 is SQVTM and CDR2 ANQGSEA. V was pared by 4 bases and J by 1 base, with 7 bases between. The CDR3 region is CSVGRVNTGELFF. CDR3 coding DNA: TGCAGCGTTGGAAGAGTGAACACCGGGGAGCTGTTTTTT.

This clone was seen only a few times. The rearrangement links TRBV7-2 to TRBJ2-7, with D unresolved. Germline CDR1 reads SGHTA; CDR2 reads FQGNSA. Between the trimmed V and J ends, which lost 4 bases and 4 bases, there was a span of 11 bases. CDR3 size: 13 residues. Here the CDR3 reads CASSSNNLYEQYF. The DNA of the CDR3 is TGTGCCAGCAGCTCAAATAACCTGTACGAGCAGTACTTC.

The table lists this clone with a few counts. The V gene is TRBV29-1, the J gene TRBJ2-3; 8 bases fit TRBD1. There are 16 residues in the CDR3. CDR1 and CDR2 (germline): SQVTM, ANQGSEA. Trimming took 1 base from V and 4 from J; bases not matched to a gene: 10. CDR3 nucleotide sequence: TGCAGCGTTGAAGGAAAACTCAGGGGGCGGTCAGATACGCAGTATTTT. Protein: CSVEGKLRGRSDTQYF.